This T cell receptor beta chain was found in a study of cytomegalovirus exposure and HLA in healthy donors (dated 2017 in TCRdb). As for the study more broadly: According to an earlier analysis of a few hundred of the donors, about 179 million T cells yielded some 110 million unique TCR beta sequences and 276 Gb of sequence data. In a later analysis, previously published TCR beta repertoires from 666 donors were re-analyzed and high-resolution HLA genotyping was added so that TCR occurrence patterns could be studied. The study aimed to test whether signatures of past pathogen exposure could be identified by cataloging public T cell receptors. Among around 400 genotyped donors of the cohort, an average of roughly 240,000 unique TCR beta nucleotide sequences were sequenced per donor, around 18% of them non-productive. The number of typed donors differed by locus: 629-630 for A, B, C, DRB1 and DQB1; 500 to 550 for DQA1; around 610 for DPA1; and about 470 for DPB1. HLA typing included class I and class II loci at four-digit resolution. Among the roughly 410 genotyped donors, around 81% belonged to the genetic ancestry cluster associated with self-reported Caucasian donors. Using immunosequencing, the study profiled T cell repertoires from about 620 subjects and related those repertoires to cytomegalovirus serostatus. Five DR-DQ haplotypes were treated as single units for association and clustering because of strong linkage in the cohort. Every discovery cohort repertoire had been produced on one sequencing platform. A later genetic analysis used genome-wide SNP genotypes for about three fifths of the roughly 700 donors, treating that subset as a discovery cohort. An earlier analysis of 500 to 650 of the donors applied high-throughput TCR beta sequencing to assess whether each TCR beta V gene segment acted as functional or pseudogenic. An early release that covered roughly 600 HLA-typed donors contained approximately 300 gigabases of sequencing data and 65 million to 100 million unique TCR sequences. The study combined high-throughput TCR immunosequencing, statistical association of individual TCRs with disease status, and machine learning to predict cytomegalovirus infection status. Donor age, sex, ethnicity and CMV serostatus were collected together with the repertoire data. In the later analysis, no new phenotypic data were used to find candidate immune exposures; instead, reliance was placed on TCR beta sequences and their occurrence across donors. Besides the first cohort of 666 subjects, a separate validation cohort made up of 120 different subjects was used. Results and caveats for the whole study, not just this receptor: Across donors, most TCR sequences were observed very rarely, whereas some public TCRs were present in many individuals. A total of fewer than 200 TCR beta chains were listed by the study as associated with cytomegalovirus. Sequencing depth was assumed to be roughly uniform across donors in the presence/absence analyses, though that assumption may not hold. When HLA alleles, especially DR and DQ, strongly co-occurred, attributing TCR associations to individual alleles was difficult. A cluster of highly shared sequence variants was judged likely to be a technical artifact of the sequencing pipeline. A later analysis found that TCR association rates varied across HLA loci, with DRB1 alleles showing the most associated TCRs and HLA-C alleles the fewest. A later analysis found that HLA-associated TCR beta chains were more clonally expanded and had lower generation probabilities than equally common non-associated chains. The 87-base-pair reads could not distinguish some IMGT-functional V segments, including TRBV6-2 and TRBV6-3, so those segments were excluded. In this cohort, only TCR beta chains were sequenced, and detectable features were limited by the absence of alpha or paired-chain data. The classifier was reported to diagnose cytomegalovirus status with high specificity and sensitivity in both the original cohort and the validation cohort. At a false discovery rate of 0.05, a later analysis linked 15,000 to 20,000 TCR beta sequences to specific HLA alleles. The only immune exposure information available for the cohort was CMV serostatus. In vitro tests confirmed that a few of the cytomegalovirus-associated TCR beta chains recognize cytomegalovirus antigens. In an earlier analysis of more than 500 of the donors, most TCR beta V segments appeared in productive rearrangements about 87% or about 30% of the time, broadly matching IMGT annotations. Compared with the roughly 600-donor mean, donors in an Asian-associated ancestry cluster had fewer N-insertions in productive TCRs, according to a later genetic analysis. The authors suggested that the approach could potentially be generalized to other disease states and immunological phenotypes. In a later analysis, most CMV-associated TCR beta chains were found to appear HLA-restricted, with HLA associations seemingly driven largely by CMV exposure. Linkage disequilibrium might explain the correlated functional status among segregating V segments, but an unknown experimental factor could not be ruled out. Because HLA typing was unavailable for some donors at each locus, only the typed subset was used in association tests. A later analysis reported that several top co-occurrence clusters appeared linked to parvovirus B19, influenza, CMV and Epstein-Barr virus. In a later genetic analysis, a missense DCLRE1C variant was associated with V-gene and J-gene trimming of TCR beta chains, and the association was replicated in an independent cohort. Because counts were too low, roughly 16 rarely observed V segments, including chromosome 9 orphons, were excluded from the earlier analysis of 587 of the donors. A further reported finding was that TCR beta sequences accurately predicted the HLA-A and HLA-B alleles for most subjects in the first cohort.

In total, over 600 healthy bone marrow donors made up the cohort. All cohort members were sampled while nominally healthy, although unrecorded immune exposures were likely present. The donor tested CMV seronegative and was one of the 352 seronegative cohort members. Each donor provided a peripheral blood sample, and peripheral blood mononuclear cells were used for TCR beta sequencing. Genomic DNA extraction from the blood cell samples was performed with the Qiagen DNeasy Blood Extraction Kit. Libraries were constructed by the immunoSEQ multiplex PCR assay. A mixture of 60 forward primers for TCR Vbeta segments and 13 reverse primers for TCR Jbeta segments was used in the multiplex PCR. The CDR3 region of rearranged TCR beta genes was amplified from genomic DNA with a multiplex PCR assay. On the Illumina HiSeq System, the amplified TCR beta libraries were sequenced as 87-base-pair reads. The original pipeline was this. Across the 700 or so repertoires, a later analysis counted approximately 83 million unique TCR beta chains, around 11 million of which were shared by at least two donors. To remove PCR and sequencing errors, raw reads were error-corrected and collapsed into unique sequences using a nearest-neighbor algorithm that merged closely related sequences. Alignment of CDR3 sequences to IMGT reference sequences was used to assign V, D and J gene segments. Each retained sequence needed at least a six-nucleotide match to both a V gene segment and a J gene segment. A rearrangement counted as productive if the CDR3 had no stop codons and remained in frame with V and J, and every other rearrangement counted as non-productive. CDR3 was defined by IMGT convention, running from the second conserved V-encoded cysteine to the conserved J-encoded phenylalanine. The earlier analysis of about 610 of the donors excluded any sequence lacking an unambiguous match to a single V gene segment. An earlier analysis of 587 of the donors called V segments functional above 56.7% productive rearrangements and segregating when the between-donor standard deviation exceeded 5%. A statistical classification framework was developed to diagnose cytomegalovirus status using the catalog of TCR beta chain sequences. In a later analysis, V and J genes were assigned by comparing TCR nucleotide sequences against IMGT/GENE-DB human TR gene sequences. The TCRdist pipeline was used in a later analysis to assign CDR3 sequences and most-parsimonious VDJ recombination scenarios. In a later analysis, each TCR beta chain was defined by its CDR3 amino acid sequence together with its V-gene family, and reads lacking a unique V-gene family were excluded. To address suspected cross-contamination and a sequencing artifact, a later analysis removed approximately 590 highly shared, low-generation-probability nucleotide sequences. For each public chain, a later analysis derived a clonal expansion index from normalized ranks of inferred template counts within each repertoire. In a later analysis, generation probabilities were computed using a VDJ recombination model fitted to out-of-frame rearrangements, and the results were checked against IGoR. A later analysis scored TCR-TCR, TCR-HLA and TCR-CMV co-occurrence with hypergeometric tests, applying a repertoire-size bias correction to TCR pairs. In a later analysis, false discovery rates were estimated by permuting HLA or CMV assignments 20 times. In a later analysis, co-occurring TCRs were grouped using DBSCAN, and TCRdist sequence similarity was added for clustering within HLA-allele-positive subsets. Co-occurrence clustering excluded repertoires with fewer than 30,000 or more than 120,000 public chains, plus five with anomalous nucleotide sharing. This immuneACCESS table, as held by TCRdb, lists in-frame sequences with V and J called but not all clones. Of the missing ones, under half trace to an unresolved V gene in checked studies; the others have no known cause. D and trimming were read from the DNA, whereas the V and J calls and clone size are those reported in that table. This sample comprises roughly 100,000 clones, less than 85% of them detected only once. Jointly, the top ten make up 3.5% to 4% of the sample.

Details on this clone: It lacks a known antigen. No base quality values were provided; no much bigger clone lies one nucleotide off.

V is pruned by 4 bases and J by 7 bases, leaving 6 bases of the junction without a gene match. In the germline V gene (reference sequence), CDR1 corresponds to LNHDA and CDR2 to SQIVND. The CDR3 runs 15 residues from the cysteine to the phenylalanine. Of the read, only the CDR3 DNA is kept; its 45 bases are in frame from base 1. The specimen sequenced was PBMCs. This receptor was identified in a man aged 55-75 years in good health and CMV-seronegative. This chain is built from TRBV19 and TRBJ2-3; 12 junctional bases match TRBD1. The DNA is as follows: TGTGCCAGTAGTACGGGACAGGGGGCCGAATATACGCAGTATTTT. It translates to CASSTGQGAEYTQYF.